This T cell receptor beta chain was sequenced for a study of blood T cells in healthy people across ages. Findings and caveats of the study: Roughly linearly, TCR beta diversity per million T cells fell as age increased. The study found more naive CD4+ cells and higher diversity in long-lived than aged donors.

CDR3 length: 18 amino acids. After removal of 5 bases from V and 6 bases from J, the junction contained 18 bases not matched to a gene. Germline lookup yields CDR1 SQVTM and CDR2 ANQGSEA. This clonotype was picked up a small number of times. Its target is not known. The second PCR ran 7 to 11 cycles with a sample-barcoded 5' primer and J-beta primers. TCRdb used MiXCR to reprocess the 5' RACE reads, holding one entry per CDR3 protein. The profile covers roughly 2 million distinct CDR3 sequences, with 40% to 55% appearing a single time and approximately 2.1% taken by the ten largest. The V call is TRBV29-1, the J call TRBJ2-1; 11 bases align to TRBD2. The clonotype was recovered from a woman in her 40s in good health. The sample comprised blood. Here the CDR3 DNA reads TGCAGCGTTAACGGGCAACTAGCGGGAGAACGTAGTGGCAATGAGCAGTTCTTC. This encodes CSVNGQLAGERSGNEQFF.